Listed below are T cell receptor beta chains from one sample, sequenced in a study of blood T cells in healthy people across ages. TCRdb re-called the 5' RACE reads with MiXCR, one entry per CDR3 protein. The sample records just over 1 million distinct CDR3 sequences, under 45% being singletons. Source material: blood. Every receptor here comes from a woman aged 60-70 years in good health. Both conserved end residues are part of each CDR3. The D gene is left open where the match is weak. A row's size may be missing; if present it is once, few, many or a size class.

d_gene | abundance | j_gene | v_gene | CDR3aa | CDR3nt
- | - | TRBJ2-3 | TRBV2 | CARGANMRNTDTQYF | TGTGCCAGAGGGGCAAACATGCGTAACACAGATACGCAGTATTTT
- | - | TRBJ2-7 | TRBV27 | CASSHLGEQYF | TGTGCCAGCAGCCACTTAGGTGAGCAGTACTTC
- | - | TRBJ2-3 | TRBV7-9 | CASGSTTGTNTQYF | TGTGCCAGCGGCTCCACAACCGGGACGAATACGCAGTATTTT
- | - | TRBJ2-7 | TRBV5-1 | CASQPGRNYEQYF | TGCGCCAGCCAGCCGGGACGGAACTACGAGCAGTACTTC
- | few | TRBJ2-3 | TRBV10-2 | CASSEGLSTDTQYF | TGCGCCAGCAGTGAGGGGCTTAGCACAGATACGCAGTATTTT
- | - | TRBJ2-4 | TRBV20-1 | CSARETGLAKNIQYF | TGCAGTGCTAGAGAAACAGGGTTGGCCAAAAACATTCAGTACTTC
TRBD2 | - | TRBJ2-1 | TRBV19 | CASRNSGRSNNEQFF | TGTGCCAGTAGGAATAGCGGGAGGTCTAACAATGAGCAGTTCTTC
- | - | TRBJ2-5 | TRBV7-9 | CASSLVAAGQETQYF | TGTGCCAGCAGCTTGGTCGCGGCCGGACAGGAGACCCAGTACTTC
- | - | TRBJ1-1 | TRBV12-5 | CASGLIRGTEAFF | TGTGCTAGTGGTTTGATCAGGGGCACTGAAGCTTTCTTT
TRBD1 | many | TRBJ2-3 | TRBV20-1 | CSAEGAGTGSTDTQYF | TGCAGTGCTGAGGGGGCAGGGACAGGGAGCACAGATACGCAGTATTTT
TRBD2 | - | TRBJ2-7 | TRBV27 | CASSPWSSGSYEQYF | TGTGCCAGCAGTCCTTGGTCTAGCGGGTCCTACGAGCAGTACTTC
- | - | TRBJ2-1 | TRBV20-1 | CSAGFDEQFF | TGCAGTGCTGGGTTTGATGAGCAGTTCTTC
- | once | TRBJ2-1 | TRBV20-1 | CSARDQLAAPYNEQFF | TGCAGTGCTAGAGATCAGCTAGCCGCCCCCTACAATGAGCAGTTCTTC
- | - | TRBJ2-6 | TRBV3-1 | CASSLGGLSGANVLTF | TGTGCCAGCAGCTTAGGAGGGCTCTCTGGGGCCAACGTCCTGACTTTC
- | - | TRBJ2-5 | TRBV4-1 | CASSQDGGILETQYF | TGCGCCAGCAGCCAAGATGGGGGGATCTTGGAGACCCAGTACTTC
- | - | TRBJ1-1 | TRBV27 | CASRHYGGLNTEAFF | TGTGCCAGCAGACACTATGGGGGACTGAACACTGAAGCTTTCTTT
TRBD1 | - | TRBJ1-2 | TRBV20-1 | CSAGGQLNYGYTF | TGCAGTGCAGGGGGACAGCTGAACTATGGCTACACCTTC
- | - | TRBJ2-7 | TRBV20-1 | CSPLPGRVYEQYF | TGCAGTCCCCTTCCGGGACGGGTCTACGAGCAGTACTTC
- | - | TRBJ2-1 | TRBV24-1 | CATSLGYGWQFF | TGTGCCACCAGTCTCGGGTATGGGTGGCAGTTCTTC
- | - | TRBJ1-2 | TRBV27 | CASSRGRLEGYTF | TGTGCCAGCAGTAGAGGACGGCTTGAAGGCTACACCTTC
- | many | TRBJ2-3 | TRBV12-3/TRBV12-4 | CASRDSTDTQYF | TGTGCCAGCAGGGACAGCACAGATACGCAGTATTTT
- | - | TRBJ2-7 | TRBV12-3/TRBV12-4 | CASSRANEQYF | TGTGCCAGCAGTAGGGCTAACGAGCAGTACTTC
TRBD2 | - | TRBJ2-7 | TRBV9 | CASSELAAAYEQYF | TGTGCCAGCAGCGAACTAGCGGCCGCCTACGAGCAGTACTTC
- | - | TRBJ2-7 | TRBV19 | CATRGATYEQYF | TGTGCCACCAGGGGCGCGACCTACGAGCAGTACTTC
TRBD1 | - | TRBJ2-7 | TRBV2 | CASSAGGTGFGEQYF | TGTGCCAGCAGTGCAGGAGGGACAGGGTTTGGGGAGCAGTACTTC
- | once | TRBJ2-4 | TRBV7-2 | CVSSLISSGVANIQYF | TGTGTCAGCAGCTTAATATCGTCGGGAGTGGCAAACATTCAGTACTTC
TRBD1 | - | TRBJ2-3 | TRBV18 | CASSRTGGGADTQYF | TGTGCCAGCTCACGGACAGGGGGCGGAGCAGATACGCAGTATTTT
- | few | TRBJ2-7 | TRBV20-1 | CSARAQGRLYEQYF | TGCAGTGCTAGAGCCCAGGGCCGACTATACGAGCAGTACTTC
- | - | TRBJ1-2 | TRBV11-1 | CASSPPGRPGYTF | TGTGCCAGCAGCCCCCCGGGCCGCCCGGGCTACACCTTC
TRBD1 | - | TRBJ2-7 | TRBV6-5 | CASSTGTGNYEQYF | TGTGCCAGCAGTACCGGGACAGGGAACTACGAGCAGTACTTC
- | - | TRBJ2-2 | TRBV5-5 | CASSRGELNTGELFF | TGTGCCAGCTCCCGTGGGGAGTTAAACACCGGGGAGCTGTTTTTT
TRBD1 | - | TRBJ2-7 | TRBV7-9 | CASSSGQGTNWEQYF | TGTGCCAGCAGCTCCGGACAGGGGACTAACTGGGAGCAGTACTTC
TRBD1 | - | TRBJ2-7 | TRBV7-9 | CASTLDRAYEQYF | TGTGCCAGCACCCTGGACAGGGCCTACGAGCAGTACTTC
- | few | TRBJ2-1 | TRBV9 | CASSVVGRVAYNEQFF | TGTGCCAGCAGCGTAGTTGGCAGGGTGGCCTACAATGAGCAGTTCTTC
TRBD1 | - | TRBJ2-7 | TRBV7-9 | CASSLARQGSLGNYEQYF | TGTGCCAGCAGCTTAGCTAGACAGGGGAGTCTGGGAAACTACGAGCAGTACTTC
- | - | TRBJ2-1 | TRBV12-5 | CASGNDRFEQFF | TGTGCTAGTGGAAATGACAGATTTGAGCAGTTCTTC
TRBD1 | - | TRBJ1-2 | TRBV28 | CASSGPVTGWGYGYTF | TGTGCCAGCAGTGGGCCGGTGACAGGGTGGGGCTATGGCTACACCTTC
- | - | TRBJ1-1 | TRBV7-9 | CASSLGGQTGTEAFF | TGTGCCAGCAGCTTGGGTGGACAAACGGGCACTGAAGCTTTCTTT
- | few | TRBJ2-5 | TRBV10-3 | CAISEISMGTQYF | TGTGCCATCAGTGAGATCTCGATGGGGACCCAGTACTTC
- | - | TRBJ2-1 | TRBV12-3/TRBV12-4 | CASSFAAALHNEQFF | TGTGCCAGCAGTTTCGCGGCAGCACTCCACAATGAGCAGTTCTTC
- | - | TRBJ2-1 | TRBV25-1 | CASRADTSYNEQFF | TGTGCCAGCAGAGCAGACACCTCCTACAATGAGCAGTTCTTC
- | - | TRBJ2-1 | TRBV7-6 | CASSLLSGNSYNEQFF | TGTGCCAGCAGCCTCCTTAGCGGAAACTCCTACAATGAGCAGTTCTTC
TRBD2 | - | TRBJ2-5 | TRBV11-3 | CASSLDSASGTQQYF | TGTGCCAGCAGCTTAGACTCGGCTAGCGGGACCCAGCAGTACTTC
- | once | TRBJ2-5 | TRBV12-3/TRBV12-4 | CASSSYGALLNEQYF | TGTGCCAGCAGTTCCTACGGGGCCCTCTTGAATGAGCAGTACTTC
TRBD2 | - | TRBJ2-1 | TRBV9 | CASSKGTSGRYNEQFF | TGTGCCAGCAGCAAAGGGACTAGCGGGCGATACAATGAGCAGTTCTTC
- | - | TRBJ2-5 | TRBV20-1 | CSALKVAEQETQYF | TGCAGTGCTCTAAAGGTCGCAGAACAAGAGACCCAGTACTTC
- | few | TRBJ2-3 | TRBV29-1 | CSVEVGPPAQYF | TGCAGCGTCGAGGTGGGCCCCCCGGCGCAGTATTTT
- | few | TRBJ1-2 | TRBV29-1 | CSVEEGRGHYGYTF | TGCAGCGTTGAAGAGGGCAGGGGTCACTATGGCTACACCTTC
- | - | TRBJ1-2 | TRBV7-9 | CANSPTGYTF | TGTGCCAACAGCCCTACAGGCTACACCTTC
TRBD1 | - | TRBJ2-7 | TRBV24-1 | CAPRGTGRPYEQYF | TGTGCCCCCCGAGGGACAGGGCGACCCTACGAGCAGTACTTC
- | - | TRBJ1-4 | TRBV29-1 | CSVDVRGMGEKLFF | TGCAGCGTTGACGTGCGGGGGATGGGTGAAAAACTGTTTTTT
- | - | TRBJ2-1 | TRBV29-1 | CSVRGAPTYNEQFF | TGCAGCGTGAGGGGTGCCCCAACATACAATGAGCAGTTCTTC
TRBD1 | - | TRBJ1-1 | TRBV28 | CASATGIENTEAFF | TGTGCCAGTGCGACAGGGATTGAGAACACTGAAGCTTTCTTT
- | - | TRBJ2-7 | TRBV28 | CASSLVLGRDSYEQYF | TGTGCCAGCAGTTTAGTTCTCGGCAGGGACTCCTACGAGCAGTACTTC
TRBD1 | - | TRBJ2-7 | TRBV28 | CASSIGQEVGEQYF | TGTGCCAGCAGTATCGGACAGGAGGTGGGCGAGCAGTACTTC
TRBD1 | few | TRBJ2-1 | TRBV6-1 | CASNRQGDNEQFF | TGTGCCAGCAACCGGCAGGGGGACAATGAGCAGTTCTTC